The 6 T cell receptor beta chains below all came from one sample that was sequenced in a study of shared clonotypes between healthy human individuals (dated by TCRdb to 2020 to 2022). CD8 naive samples were CD45RO-negative cells positively selected for CCR7, giving a CD45RA+CCR7+ population that excluded TemRA cells. The receptor library was made with the immunoSEQ multiplex PCR assay. What TCRdb holds here is the immuneACCESS table cut down to in-frame rearrangements. Part of the clones is not present; checked against another copy, under half of the missing clones reflect an unresolved V gene, and the others are unexplained. This sample comprises fewer than 700,000 clones, 85% to 95% of them detected only once. Clones ranked in the top ten supply around 0.12% of the sample. The sequenced material came from naive CD8+ T cells sorted from blood. The cell subset or site label of this sample denotes: CD45RA+CCR7+. The receptors originated from a woman under 40 in good health.

This clone has just a few counts. The CDR3 nucleotides are TGTGCCAGCAGCTTATGGCCATCAACAGACGGGGAGCTGTTTTTT. It encodes CASSLWPSTDGELFF. The J gene is TRBJ2-2, the V gene TRBV13; no definite D call. Between the trimmed V and J ends, which lost 2 bases and 7 bases, there was a span of 14 bases. Germline CDR1 PRHDT, CDR2 FYEKMQ (reference sequence). This CDR3 spans 15 amino acids.

The J gene is TRBJ2-7, the V gene TRBV6-5, with TRBD1 matching over 8 bases. The CDR3 has 14 residues. Looked up from germline, CDR1 is MNHEY and CDR2 is SVGAGI. The V and J ends lost 6 bases and 4 bases, in that order; junction bases with no gene match: 8. CDR3 residues: CASRQGVASYEQYF. CDR3 DNA: TGTGCCAGCAGACAGGGGGTCGCCTCTTACGAGCAGTACTTC.

V usage is TRBV19 and J usage is TRBJ2-7; D uncertain. Germline loops: CDR1 LNHDA, CDR2 SQIVND (reference sequence). Trimming stripped 3 bases from V and 6 bases from J, with 6 bases between. The CDR3 covers 11 residues. The CDR3, as DNA: TGTGCCAGTAGTATGGGCAGCGAGCAGTACTTC. This gives the protein CASSMGSEQYF.

The gene calls are TRBV7-8 and TRBJ2-5; TRBD2 matches at 10 bases. With V trimmed by 2 bases and J by 6 bases, 12 bases remained unmatched. CDR3 length: 17 residues. Germline V gene data show CDR1 as SGHVS and CDR2 as FQNEAQ. Here the CDR3 DNA reads TGTGCCAGCAGCTTATCGCTAGCGGGAGCCGCGCAGAAGACCCAGTACTTC. Translating it yields CASSLSLAGAAQKTQYF.

Here the CDR3 DNA reads TGTGCCAGCACAGGGATCGGGGAGCTGTTTTTT. Translated, it gives CASTGIGELFF. The gene calls are TRBV6-1 and TRBJ2-2; D is perhaps TRBD1 (5 bases). In germline, CDR1 is MNHNS, CDR2 SASEGT. V shed 7 bases and J shed 7 bases, with 7 bases lying between them. The CDR3 is made up of 11 amino acids.

V usage is TRBV5-6 and J usage is TRBJ2-1; possibly TRBD1 or TRBD2 for D (5 bases each). V lost 4 bases and J lost 3, with 11 bases in between. The length of the CDR3 is 14 residues. Looked up from germline, CDR1 is SGHDT and CDR2 is YYEEEE. CDR3: CASSQGRYYNEQFF. DNA of the CDR3: TGTGCCAGCAGCCAGGGACGGTACTACAATGAGCAGTTCTTC.